These T cell receptor beta chains were read from a single sample in a study of T-cell reconstitution after alpha-beta-depleted transplantation in children. TCRdb re-called the PCR reads through MiXCR, storing one row per CDR3 protein. The sample consists of over 400,000 distinct CDR3 sequences, around 12% of them appearing once. The sample consisted of PBMCs from the stem cell graft donor, taken from the stem cell graft. These receptors came from a human donor who donated a stem cell graft to a child with combined immunodeficiency. The CDR3 runs from the conserved cysteine through the conserved F or W. Size values are once, few and many counts, or a class for expanded clones, and some rows have none.

v_call: TRBV5-1
clone_size: many
cdr3_aa: CASSFFQVPSSSYEQYF

v_call: TRBV9
clone_size: .
cdr3_aa: CASSVGVGEHYEQYF

v_call: TRBV11-2
clone_size: few
cdr3_aa: CASSLDRGIGYF

v_call: TRBV5-1
clone_size: .
cdr3_aa: CASTGVGGREAFF

v_call: TRBV12-3/TRBV12-4
clone_size: many
cdr3_aa: CASSLALQETQYF

v_call: TRBV7-2
clone_size: few
cdr3_aa: CASSLGVGTTSTDTQYF

v_call: TRBV7-9
clone_size: .
cdr3_aa: CASSLALVDTEAFF

v_call: TRBV20-1
clone_size: many
cdr3_aa: CSARIYNEQFF

v_call: TRBV12-3/TRBV12-4
clone_size: .
cdr3_aa: CASSLAEGAGYGYTF

v_call: TRBV9
clone_size: .
cdr3_aa: CAGSVAAGHTGELFF

v_call: TRBV20-1
clone_size: many
cdr3_aa: CSARVSEYNEQFF

v_call: TRBV6-1
clone_size: few
cdr3_aa: CASSTGLASTEQFF

v_call: TRBV4-2
clone_size: .
cdr3_aa: CAMGSSSLSYNEQFF

v_call: TRBV7-6
clone_size: few
cdr3_aa: CASSRLTVGNTEAFF

v_call: TRBV4-2
clone_size: few
cdr3_aa: CASSQDGGRAETGELFF

v_call: TRBV10-3
clone_size: .
cdr3_aa: CAISLSGSPNYGYTF

v_call: TRBV7-8
clone_size: .
cdr3_aa: CASSSRGPGDTEAFF

v_call: TRBV4-3
clone_size: few
cdr3_aa: CASSQGTRTSGELFF

v_call: TRBV5-1
clone_size: .
cdr3_aa: CASSLVVSDTGELFF

v_call: TRBV7-9
clone_size: .
cdr3_aa: CASSSEPGQDIQYF

v_call: TRBV15
clone_size: few
cdr3_aa: CATSESLWASPDTQYF

v_call: TRBV7-9
clone_size: .
cdr3_aa: CASSTYRGRSSYNEQFF

v_call: TRBV12-3/TRBV12-4
clone_size: many
cdr3_aa: CASSDHTSASYEQYF

v_call: TRBV3-1
clone_size: .
cdr3_aa: CASSQVRANNEQFF

v_call: TRBV6-2/TRBV6-3
clone_size: .
cdr3_aa: CASSRDVVGELFF

v_call: TRBV30
clone_size: few
cdr3_aa: CAWIPRTETEAFF

v_call: TRBV7-8
clone_size: .
cdr3_aa: CASSLAQRDGSYEQYF

v_call: TRBV12-3/TRBV12-4
clone_size: few
cdr3_aa: CASRNRRRSWSITDTQYF

v_call: TRBV29-1
clone_size: many
cdr3_aa: CSVERDWDTEAFF

v_call: TRBV20-1
clone_size: .
cdr3_aa: CSARAADSYEQYF

v_call: TRBV12-3/TRBV12-4
clone_size: .
cdr3_aa: CASSLMDRLRNTIYF

v_call: TRBV6-2/TRBV6-3
clone_size: .
cdr3_aa: CASSNPTLAKDTQYF

v_call: TRBV12-3/TRBV12-4
clone_size: .
cdr3_aa: CASSWQGLSTQETQYF

v_call: TRBV12-3/TRBV12-4
clone_size: few
cdr3_aa: CASSPGVRAENSPLHF

v_call: TRBV12-3/TRBV12-4
clone_size: .
cdr3_aa: CASGIGGADTQYF

v_call: TRBV19
clone_size: .
cdr3_aa: CASNLAGKTGELFF

v_call: TRBV6-5
clone_size: many
cdr3_aa: CASSYSYRGPYEQYF

v_call: TRBV7-8
clone_size: .
cdr3_aa: CASSPANRGLETQYF

v_call: TRBV12-3/TRBV12-4
clone_size: many
cdr3_aa: CASTGTSGVNEQFF

v_call: TRBV5-1
clone_size: many
cdr3_aa: CASSLGTPSTEQYF

v_call: TRBV4-2
clone_size: .
cdr3_aa: CASSQGLAGGVETQYF

v_call: TRBV7-3
clone_size: .
cdr3_aa: CASSSKEGDTQYF

v_call: TRBV12-3/TRBV12-4
clone_size: many
cdr3_aa: CASSLSFGIGDEQYF

v_call: TRBV7-2
clone_size: few
cdr3_aa: CASSLRIGLAGEQYF

v_call: TRBV7-8
clone_size: .
cdr3_aa: CASSLGGLAGFYEQYF

v_call: TRBV9
clone_size: few
cdr3_aa: CASSVGGRGETQYF

v_call: TRBV20-1
clone_size: few
cdr3_aa: CSAYSGPGDEQYF

v_call: TRBV21-1
clone_size: few
cdr3_aa: CARATGEGSNQPQHF

v_call: TRBV4-3
clone_size: few
cdr3_aa: CASSHQGALSGLPSTDTQYF

v_call: TRBV2
clone_size: .
cdr3_aa: CASSTYRGSAAGKLFF

v_call: TRBV5-1
clone_size: few
cdr3_aa: CASNTRGGSYEQYF

v_call: TRBV12-3/TRBV12-4
clone_size: many
cdr3_aa: CASSSSGEIGTQYF

v_call: TRBV12-3/TRBV12-4
clone_size: many
cdr3_aa: CASSLRVPSYNEQFF

v_call: TRBV30
clone_size: .
cdr3_aa: CAWSPGLGGYTF

v_call: TRBV7-2
clone_size: few
cdr3_aa: CASSSRGRTSYNSPLHF

v_call: TRBV5-1
clone_size: few
cdr3_aa: CASSVIGTVEQYF

v_call: TRBV10-3
clone_size: few
cdr3_aa: CATAGLADSYNEQFF

v_call: TRBV6-5
clone_size: many
cdr3_aa: CASSPLGQGYGYTF

v_call: TRBV11-1
clone_size: .
cdr3_aa: CASSVGTGVLNEQFF

v_call: TRBV3-1
clone_size: .
cdr3_aa: CASSLNMGEAFF